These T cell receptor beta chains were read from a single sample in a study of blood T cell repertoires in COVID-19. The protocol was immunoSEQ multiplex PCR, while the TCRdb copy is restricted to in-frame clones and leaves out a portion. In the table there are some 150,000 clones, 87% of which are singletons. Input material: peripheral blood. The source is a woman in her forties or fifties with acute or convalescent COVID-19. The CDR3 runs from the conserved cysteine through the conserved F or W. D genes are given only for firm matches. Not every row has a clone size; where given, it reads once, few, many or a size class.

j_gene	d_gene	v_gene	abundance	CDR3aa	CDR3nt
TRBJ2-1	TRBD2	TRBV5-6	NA	CASSPDRSGSGGEQFF	TGTGCCAGCAGCCCAGATAGGAGCGGGAGTGGTGGTGAGCAGTTCTTC
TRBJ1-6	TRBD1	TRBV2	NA	CASSESPQGDDNSPLHF	TGTGCCAGCAGTGAGAGCCCACAGGGGGACGATAATTCACCCCTCCACTTT
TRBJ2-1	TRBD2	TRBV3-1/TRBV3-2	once	CASSQDRSSGIPNNEQFF	TGTGCCAGCAGCCAAGACCGTTCTAGCGGGATCCCCAACAATGAGCAGTTCTTC
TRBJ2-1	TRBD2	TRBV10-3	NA	CAISEWGTSSYNEQFF	TGTGCCATCAGTGAGTGGGGGACTAGCTCCTACAATGAGCAGTTCTTC
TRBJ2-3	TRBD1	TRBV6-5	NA	CASRGTVSTDTQYF	TGTGCCAGCAGAGGGACAGTGAGCACAGATACGCAGTATTTT
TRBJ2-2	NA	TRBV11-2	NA	CASSRRADSNTGELFF	TGTGCCAGCAGCCGTAGGGCGGACAGTAACACCGGGGAGCTGTTTTTT
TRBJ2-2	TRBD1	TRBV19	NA	CASSIGTGNTGELFF	TGTGCCAGTAGTATCGGGACAGGGAACACCGGGGAGCTGTTTTTT
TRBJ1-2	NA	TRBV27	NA	CASSLGRRGSYGYTF	TGTGCCAGCAGTTTAGGCCGACGAGGCAGCTATGGCTACACCTTC
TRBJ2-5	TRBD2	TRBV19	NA	CASSNSGSRWETQYF	TGTGCCAGTAGTAATAGCGGGAGTCGGTGGGAGACCCAGTACTTC
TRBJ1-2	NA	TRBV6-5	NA	CASREYRVQGYGYTF	TGTGCCAGCAGGGAGTACAGGGTGCAAGGCTATGGCTACACCTTC
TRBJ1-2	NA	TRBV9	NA	CASSVGGGGNYGYTF	TGTGCCAGCAGCGTAGGAGGCGGGGGGAACTATGGCTACACCTTC
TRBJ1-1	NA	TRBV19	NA	CASSTGTEAFF	TGTGCCAGTAGTACAGGCACTGAAGCTTTCTTT
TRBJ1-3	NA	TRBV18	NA	CASSRADSGNTIYF	TGTGCCAGCTCACGGGCAGACTCTGGAAACACCATATATTTT
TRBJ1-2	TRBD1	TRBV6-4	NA	CASSATDRGGYTF	TGTGCCAGCAGCGCTACAGACAGGGGAGGCTACACCTTC
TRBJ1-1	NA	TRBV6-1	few	CASSEADSLNTEAFF	TGTGCCAGCAGTGAAGCGGACAGCCTGAACACTGAAGCTTTCTTT